A selection of T cell receptor beta chains follows, all from one sample in a study of CXCR3-negative and CXCR3-positive naive CD8 T cells. TCRdb reprocessed the 5' RACE reads and keeps a single row for each CDR3 protein, giving no DNA. The sample totals about 130,000 distinct CDR3 sequences; its top ten clones hold 0.25% to 0.35%. Sequencing used naive CXCR3- CD8+ T cells from blood. The origin of the receptors is a human donor in good health. Some clones in this sample may be carry-over from other donors' samples. CDR3s include the opening cysteine and the closing phenylalanine or tryptophan.

cdr3_aa: CASKFWAYEQYF
v_call: TRBV21-1
j_call: TRBJ2-7

cdr3_aa: CASQGRSQETQYF
v_call: TRBV2
j_call: TRBJ2-5

cdr3_aa: CASSLGPPTSTGSVYYNEQFF
v_call: TRBV7-8
j_call: TRBJ2-1

cdr3_aa: CASSDGTSTGELFF
v_call: TRBV6-4
j_call: TRBJ2-2

cdr3_aa: CSVEESKLSSYNEQFF
v_call: TRBV29-1
j_call: TRBJ2-1

cdr3_aa: CASPRGETDPTDTQYF
v_call: TRBV12-3/TRBV12-4
j_call: TRBJ2-3

cdr3_aa: CASSLDGQGNYEQYF
v_call: TRBV13
j_call: TRBJ2-7

cdr3_aa: CSVERAGATNEKLFF
v_call: TRBV29-1
j_call: TRBJ1-4

cdr3_aa: CSGRSGNTIYF
v_call: TRBV29-1
j_call: TRBJ1-3

cdr3_aa: CATSGWKVDTQYF
v_call: TRBV24-1
j_call: TRBJ2-3

cdr3_aa: CAIMGQGTNYGYTF
v_call: TRBV10-3
j_call: TRBJ1-2

cdr3_aa: CASSLSGRGNEQFF
v_call: TRBV7-2
j_call: TRBJ2-1

cdr3_aa: CSVVEGTGEDGYTF
v_call: TRBV29-1
j_call: TRBJ1-2

cdr3_aa: CSIGLAGNLGGTDTQYF
v_call: TRBV29-1
j_call: TRBJ2-3

cdr3_aa: CAISEAREGETQYF
v_call: TRBV10-3
j_call: TRBJ2-5

cdr3_aa: CASSQQGRLSYTF
v_call: TRBV14
j_call: TRBJ1-2

cdr3_aa: CASSIRQHQETQYF
v_call: TRBV13
j_call: TRBJ2-5

cdr3_aa: CASSPRTGGRGEQYF
v_call: TRBV12-3/TRBV12-4
j_call: TRBJ2-7

cdr3_aa: CASSLVGVMEAFF
v_call: TRBV5-1
j_call: TRBJ1-1

cdr3_aa: CSATEGTNQPQHF
v_call: TRBV20-1
j_call: TRBJ1-5

cdr3_aa: CASSFGKIDEQFF
v_call: TRBV12-3/TRBV12-4
j_call: TRBJ2-1

cdr3_aa: CASSQSGWDTDTQYF
v_call: TRBV16
j_call: TRBJ2-3

cdr3_aa: CASQGQGRLQEQFF
v_call: TRBV12-3/TRBV12-4
j_call: TRBJ2-1

cdr3_aa: CASTQTGQYYGYTF
v_call: TRBV12-3/TRBV12-4
j_call: TRBJ1-2

cdr3_aa: CASSAGQGAWDTQYF
v_call: TRBV6-5
j_call: TRBJ2-3

cdr3_aa: CASSLIEDRGETQYF
v_call: TRBV12-3/TRBV12-4
j_call: TRBJ2-5

cdr3_aa: CASSGRDEQFF
v_call: TRBV9
j_call: TRBJ2-1

cdr3_aa: CATSILSGFADTQYF
v_call: TRBV15
j_call: TRBJ2-3

cdr3_aa: CASRGQGAAGYEQYF
v_call: TRBV12-3/TRBV12-4
j_call: TRBJ2-7

cdr3_aa: CASSDLAADTQYF
v_call: TRBV2
j_call: TRBJ2-3

cdr3_aa: CASSVDRVNEQFF
v_call: TRBV19
j_call: TRBJ2-1

cdr3_aa: CASSQVQGVSYEQYF
v_call: TRBV4-3
j_call: TRBJ2-7

cdr3_aa: CASSHPTSGDFPGELFF
v_call: TRBV4-1
j_call: TRBJ2-2

cdr3_aa: CASSPKGGNQETQYF
v_call: TRBV4-3
j_call: TRBJ2-5

cdr3_aa: CASSYRDRGVYEQYF
v_call: TRBV27
j_call: TRBJ2-7

cdr3_aa: CASSNLAVNNEQFF
v_call: TRBV28
j_call: TRBJ2-1

cdr3_aa: CSVEDGAENEQFF
v_call: TRBV29-1
j_call: TRBJ2-1

cdr3_aa: CASSLSGSSYNSPLHF
v_call: TRBV7-6
j_call: TRBJ1-6

cdr3_aa: CASSSDRDNQPQHF
v_call: TRBV7-9
j_call: TRBJ1-5

cdr3_aa: CASSWTSGPQETQYF
v_call: TRBV7-6
j_call: TRBJ2-5

cdr3_aa: CASSLNGNNEQFF
v_call: TRBV7-3
j_call: TRBJ2-1

cdr3_aa: CAISESEAHSYEQYF
v_call: TRBV10-3
j_call: TRBJ2-7

cdr3_aa: CASSLFQGPYEQYF
v_call: TRBV5-5
j_call: TRBJ2-7

cdr3_aa: CASSPGLKQFF
v_call: TRBV14
j_call: TRBJ2-1

cdr3_aa: CASGTDVRTEAFF
v_call: TRBV6-2/TRBV6-3
j_call: TRBJ1-1

cdr3_aa: CASSSGQGDEQYF
v_call: TRBV13
j_call: TRBJ2-7

cdr3_aa: CASSFSTGGYEQYF
v_call: TRBV28
j_call: TRBJ2-7

cdr3_aa: CSSSSHGTSGENEQFF
v_call: TRBV19
j_call: TRBJ2-1

cdr3_aa: CASSHRHTEQFF
v_call: TRBV4-1
j_call: TRBJ2-1

cdr3_aa: CASSLPDHYEQYF
v_call: TRBV7-9
j_call: TRBJ2-7

cdr3_aa: CATSTKYRDNYNEQFF
v_call: TRBV15
j_call: TRBJ2-1

cdr3_aa: CASSLLPSGDADTQYF
v_call: TRBV7-9
j_call: TRBJ2-3

cdr3_aa: CSARDRGGPMTSGANVLTF
v_call: TRBV20-1
j_call: TRBJ2-6